This entry features one TCR beta chain sequence. Its antigen is still unknown. The time point here: baseline, week 1 (first vaccination visit). Stated treatment: pre-vaccination baseline after standard-of-care therapy. New IDH1-mutant, ATRX-lost WHO grade 3 or 4 astrocytomas occurred in donors. The germline CDR1 and CDR2 sequences are SGHRS and YFSETQ. This CDR3 has 13 amino acids. With 2 bases removed from V and 9 bases from J, the gap between germline ends came to 11 bases. Clones were sequenced by immunoSEQ multiplex PCR, and TCRdb holds only the in-frame ones, with some missing. This table has 60,000 to 75,000 clones, 79% appearing once. The data stem from a study of a mutant IDH1 vaccine in newly diagnosed glioma. As for the study in general: It was radiotherapy, temozolomide, or both that patients received previously, with most receiving both. Overall study findings and caveats: There were vaccine-induced immune responses in approximately 95% of the patients. Changes in the top peripheral T cell clonotypes seemingly had no bearing on pseudoprogression.

The receptor's source is a man aged 50 to 60 with glioma. The chain joins TRBV5-1 to TRBJ2-2; a weak D match, TRBD2 (7 bases). Sequencing was performed on PBMCs, taken from a glioma patient treated with radiotherapy, temozolomide or both. As DNA, the CDR3 is TGCGCCAGCAGCTTCGGGGGGCGGCGGGAGCTGTTTTTT. Its translation is CASSFGGRRELFF.